A selection of T cell receptor beta chains follows, all from one sample in a study of blood T cells in healthy people across ages. MiXCR, applied by TCRdb to the 5' RACE reads, yields one record per CDR3 protein. Among 1.5 million to 2 million distinct CDR3 sequences listed, around 42% were seen once. The sequencing input was blood. The receptors originated from a human donor in good health. Both conserved end residues are part of each CDR3. D genes are given only for firm matches. Clone size is stated in some rows and not others, as once, few, many or a class when expanded.

NA,NA,TRBV6-5,TRBJ2-7,TGTGCCAGCAGTTACCGAGAGGGGCTCCACGAGCAGTACTTC,CASSYREGLHEQYF
NA,NA,TRBV6-1,TRBJ2-1,TGTGCCAGCATTGCCCCTGGAGGTAATGAGCAGTTCTTC,CASIAPGGNEQFF
NA,TRBD1,TRBV14,TRBJ1-2,TGTGCCAGCAGCCCCCCCGGCACCTACCGGGACAGGGTACGTGGCTACACCTTC,CASSPPGTYRDRVRGYTF
few,NA,TRBV9,TRBJ1-5,TGTGCCAGCAGCGCAGGAAGCGATCAGCCCCAGCATTTT,CASSAGSDQPQHF
few,NA,TRBV5-1,TRBJ2-1,TGCGCCAGCAGCCGGGGGCCTTCTTTTTCCTACAATGAGCAGTTCTTC,CASSRGPSFSYNEQFF
NA,NA,TRBV20-1,TRBJ1-2,TGCAGTGCTAGGGGGGGTCGTGATGGCTACACCTTC,CSARGGRDGYTF
few,NA,TRBV29-1,TRBJ1-5,TGCAGCGTTGTAATGGGAAATCAGCCCCAGCATTTT,CSVVMGNQPQHF
few,NA,TRBV29-1,TRBJ2-1,TGCAGCGTCCTTCTGGGGACCCAGTTCTTC,CSVLLGTQFF
NA,NA,TRBV6-2/TRBV6-3,TRBJ2-5,TGTGCCAGCAGTCCCCGCCACGCACGAGAGACCCAGTACTTC,CASSPRHARETQYF
NA,TRBD1,TRBV11-2,TRBJ2-1,TGTGCCAGCAGCTTAGGACCCGCGACAGGGAATGAGCAGTTCTTC,CASSLGPATGNEQFF
NA,NA,TRBV7-2,TRBJ2-5,TGTGCCAGCAGCTTAGTTCGCCACCCACAAGAGACCCAGTACTTC,CASSLVRHPQETQYF
NA,NA,TRBV29-1,TRBJ2-5,TGCAGCGTTTCCCGGACACCCCCTGGGGAGACCCAGTACTTC,CSVSRTPPGETQYF
NA,NA,TRBV5-6,TRBJ1-4,TGTGCCAGCAGCTTGGAAAGTTACGCAACTAATGAAAAACTGTTTTTT,CASSLESYATNEKLFF
NA,TRBD2,TRBV5-1,TRBJ2-1,TGCGCCAGCAGCTTGGGTAGCGGGGGGTTCAGAAACAATGAGCAGTTCTTC,CASSLGSGGFRNNEQFF
NA,NA,TRBV29-1,TRBJ1-2,TGCAGCGTTGAAGGAGGGCAGGGAGGCTACACCTTC,CSVEGGQGGYTF
few,NA,TRBV7-9,TRBJ2-7,TGTGCCAGCAGCTTGGACCAGGCGGGAACCTACGAGCAGTACTTC,CASSLDQAGTYEQYF
NA,TRBD1,TRBV12-3/TRBV12-4,TRBJ2-5,TGTGCCAGCAGTCCTCGGGACAGCAAGAGGGAGACCCAGTACTTC,CASSPRDSKRETQYF
NA,TRBD2,TRBV7-3,TRBJ2-5,TGTGCCAGCAGTCAAACCGGGACTAGAACCTCCCAGTACTTC,CASSQTGTRTSQYF
few,NA,TRBV6-6,TRBJ1-5,TGTGCCAGCAACGCAGGCGATAGCAATCAGCCCCAGCATTTT,CASNAGDSNQPQHF
NA,NA,TRBV7-2,TRBJ2-3,TGTGCCAGCAGCGGGGGCGGGGGACGGGATACGCAGTATTTT,CASSGGGGRDTQYF
few,NA,TRBV11-2,TRBJ2-5,TGTGCCAGCAGTTTATTGCGCAGGCAAGAGACCCAGTACTTC,CASSLLRRQETQYF
NA,TRBD2,TRBV20-1,TRBJ2-1,TGCAGTGCTAGAGAGGGGGTCGGGGGGTACCATGAGCAGTTCTTC,CSAREGVGGYHEQFF
many,NA,TRBV7-2,TRBJ2-6,TGTGCCAGCAGCGGAAGGGCTGGGGCCAACGTCCTGACTTTC,CASSGRAGANVLTF
NA,NA,TRBV27,TRBJ2-4,TGTGCCAGCAGTCTCATAGCGCAGGGTTTTCAGTACTTC,CASSLIAQGFQYF
NA,TRBD2,TRBV7-2,TRBJ2-7,TGTGTCAGCAGCTCGATGGGACTATTCTACGAGCAGTACTTC,CVSSSMGLFYEQYF
NA,NA,TRBV4-3,TRBJ1-5,TGCGCCAGCAGCCAAGAATGGGGGGGCGACAATCAGCCCCAGCATTTT,CASSQEWGGDNQPQHF
NA,NA,TRBV10-3,TRBJ2-1,TGTGCCATCAGTGGGACAAACAATGAGCAGTTCTTC,CAISGTNNEQFF
NA,NA,TRBV7-2,TRBJ2-3,TGTGCCAGCAGCTCCGTTAGGGGCCACACAGATACGCAGTATTTT,CASSSVRGHTDTQYF
NA,TRBD2,TRBV5-5,TRBJ2-5,TGTGCCAGCCTCAGTGGGACTAGCGGGCTCCAAGAGACCCAGTACTTC,CASLSGTSGLQETQYF
many,TRBD1,TRBV27,TRBJ1-4,TGTGCCAGCAGTTCTGGGGGACAGGGAGGCGAAAAACTGTTTTTT,CASSSGGQGGEKLFF
NA,NA,TRBV6-6,TRBJ2-1,TGTGCCAGCAGTTACACCGGAAGGGCCAATGAGCAGTTCTTC,CASSYTGRANEQFF